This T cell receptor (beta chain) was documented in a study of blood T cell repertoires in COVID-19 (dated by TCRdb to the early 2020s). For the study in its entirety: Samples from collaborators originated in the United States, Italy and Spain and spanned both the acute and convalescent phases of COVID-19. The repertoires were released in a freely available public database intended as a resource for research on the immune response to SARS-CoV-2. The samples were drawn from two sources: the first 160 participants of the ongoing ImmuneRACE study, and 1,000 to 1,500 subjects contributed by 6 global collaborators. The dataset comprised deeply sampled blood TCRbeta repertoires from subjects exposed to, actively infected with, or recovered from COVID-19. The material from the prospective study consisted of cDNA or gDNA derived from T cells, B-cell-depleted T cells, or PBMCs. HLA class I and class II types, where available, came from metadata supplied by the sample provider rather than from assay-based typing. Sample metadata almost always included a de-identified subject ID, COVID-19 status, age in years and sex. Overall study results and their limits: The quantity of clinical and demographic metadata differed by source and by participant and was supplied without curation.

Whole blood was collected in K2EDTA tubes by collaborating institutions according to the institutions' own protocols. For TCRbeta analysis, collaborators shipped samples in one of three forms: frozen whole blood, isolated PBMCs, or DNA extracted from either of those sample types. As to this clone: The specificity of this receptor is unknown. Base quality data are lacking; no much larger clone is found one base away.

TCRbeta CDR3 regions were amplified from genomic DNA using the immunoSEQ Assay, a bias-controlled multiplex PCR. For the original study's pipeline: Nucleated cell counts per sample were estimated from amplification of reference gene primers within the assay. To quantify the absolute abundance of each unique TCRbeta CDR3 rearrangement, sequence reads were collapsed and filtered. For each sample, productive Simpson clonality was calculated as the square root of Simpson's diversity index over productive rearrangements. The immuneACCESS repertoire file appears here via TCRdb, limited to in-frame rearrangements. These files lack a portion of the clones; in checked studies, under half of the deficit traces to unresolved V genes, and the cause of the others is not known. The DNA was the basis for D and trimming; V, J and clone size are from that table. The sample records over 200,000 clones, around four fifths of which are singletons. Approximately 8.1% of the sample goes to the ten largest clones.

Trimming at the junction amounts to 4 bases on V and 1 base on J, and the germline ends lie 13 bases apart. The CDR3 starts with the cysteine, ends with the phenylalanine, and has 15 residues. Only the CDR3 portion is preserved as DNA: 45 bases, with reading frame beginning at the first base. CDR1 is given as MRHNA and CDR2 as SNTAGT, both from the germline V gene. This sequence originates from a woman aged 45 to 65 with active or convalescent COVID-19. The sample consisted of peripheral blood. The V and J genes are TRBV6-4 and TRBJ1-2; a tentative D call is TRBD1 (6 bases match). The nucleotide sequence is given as TGTGCCAGCAGTGGAGGTTCGGACAGTAACTATGGCTACACCTTC. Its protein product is CASSGGSDSNYGYTF.